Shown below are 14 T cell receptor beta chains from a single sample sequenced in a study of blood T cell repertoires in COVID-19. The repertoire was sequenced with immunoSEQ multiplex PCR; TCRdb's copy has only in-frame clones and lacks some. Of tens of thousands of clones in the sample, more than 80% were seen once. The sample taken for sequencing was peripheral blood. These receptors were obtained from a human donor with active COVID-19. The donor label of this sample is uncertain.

Written as DNA, the CDR3 is TGTGCCAGCAGCCAAGTGAGTCGCCGAGTGGGGCGTGGGAACACTGAAGCTTTCTTT. It encodes CASSQVSRRVGRGNTEAFF. The chain joins TRBV3-1 (or the pseudogene TRBV3-2) to TRBJ1-1, with D possibly being TRBD1 (5 bases). V lost 1 base, J lost 1 base, and 22 bases lay in between. CDR1 is LGHDT, CDR2 YNNKEL, per germline (reference sequence). CDR3 length: 19 amino acids.

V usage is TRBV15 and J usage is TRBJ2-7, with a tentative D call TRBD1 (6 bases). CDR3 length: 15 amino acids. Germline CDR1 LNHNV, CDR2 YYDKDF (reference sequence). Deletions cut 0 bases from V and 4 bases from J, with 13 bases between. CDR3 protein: CATSRDRTGWYEQYF. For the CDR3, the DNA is TGTGCCACCAGCAGAGATCGCACAGGGTGGTACGAGCAGTACTTC. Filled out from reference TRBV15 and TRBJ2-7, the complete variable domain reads DAMVIQNPRYQVTQFGKPVTLSCSQTLNHNVMYWYQQKSSQAPKLLFHYYDKDFNNEADTPDNFQSRRPNTSFCFLDIRSPGLGDTAMYLCATSRDRTGWYEQYFGPGTRLTVT.

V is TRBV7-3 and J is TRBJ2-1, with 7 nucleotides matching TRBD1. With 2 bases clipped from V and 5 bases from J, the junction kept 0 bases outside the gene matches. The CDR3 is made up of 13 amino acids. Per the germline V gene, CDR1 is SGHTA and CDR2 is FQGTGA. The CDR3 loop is CASSLDRDNEQFF. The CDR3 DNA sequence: TGTGCCAGCAGCTTAGACAGGGACAATGAGCAGTTCTTC.

The CDR3 DNA is TGTGCCAGCAGCTTAGGGTCCGGGGTAGGCAATCAGCCCCAGCATTTT. This gives the protein CASSLGSGVGNQPQHF. This sequence joins TRBV7-6 and TRBJ1-5; the D is unclear. Trimming pared 1 base from V and 2 bases from J, leaving 12 bases between. Per germline, CDR1 SGHVS and CDR2 FNYEAQ. The CDR3 runs 16 residues.

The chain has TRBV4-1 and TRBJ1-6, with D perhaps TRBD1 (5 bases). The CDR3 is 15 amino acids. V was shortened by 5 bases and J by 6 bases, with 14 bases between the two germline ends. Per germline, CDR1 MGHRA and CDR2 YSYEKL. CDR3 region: CASSRGLIFNSPLHF. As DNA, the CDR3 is TGCGCCAGCAGCAGGGGCCTTATCTTTAATTCACCCCTCCACTTT.

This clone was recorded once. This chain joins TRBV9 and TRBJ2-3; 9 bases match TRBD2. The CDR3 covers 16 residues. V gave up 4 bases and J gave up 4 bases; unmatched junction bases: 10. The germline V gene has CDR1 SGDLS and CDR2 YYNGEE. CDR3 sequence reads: CASSIRIAGVADTQYF. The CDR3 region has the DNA TGTGCCAGCAGCATAAGAATAGCGGGAGTCGCAGATACGCAGTATTTT.

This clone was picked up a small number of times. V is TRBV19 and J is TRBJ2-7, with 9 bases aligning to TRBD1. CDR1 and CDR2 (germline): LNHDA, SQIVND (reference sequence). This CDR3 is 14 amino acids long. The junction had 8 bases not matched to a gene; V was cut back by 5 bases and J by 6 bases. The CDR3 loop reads CASSQLGDRAEQYF. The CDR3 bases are TGTGCCAGTAGTCAATTGGGGGACAGGGCCGAGCAGTACTTC.

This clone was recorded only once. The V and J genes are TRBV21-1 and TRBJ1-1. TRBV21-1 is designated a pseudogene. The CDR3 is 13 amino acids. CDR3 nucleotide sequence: TGTGCCGGGGGAGGCATACCGAACACTGAAGCTTTCTTT. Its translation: CAGGGIPNTEAFF.

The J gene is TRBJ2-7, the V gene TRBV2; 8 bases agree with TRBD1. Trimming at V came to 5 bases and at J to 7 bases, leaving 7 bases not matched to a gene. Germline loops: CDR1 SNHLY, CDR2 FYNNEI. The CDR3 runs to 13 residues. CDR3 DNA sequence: TGTGCCAGCAGTTCGGACAGGGCGAGAGAGCAGTACTTC. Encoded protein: CASSSDRAREQYF. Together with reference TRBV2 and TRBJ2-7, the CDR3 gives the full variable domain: EPEVTQTPSHQVTQMGQEVILRCVPISNHLYFYWYRQILGQKVEFLVSFYNNEISEKSEIFDDQFSVERPDGSNFTLKIRSTKLEDSAMYFCASSSDRAREQYFGPGTRLTVT.

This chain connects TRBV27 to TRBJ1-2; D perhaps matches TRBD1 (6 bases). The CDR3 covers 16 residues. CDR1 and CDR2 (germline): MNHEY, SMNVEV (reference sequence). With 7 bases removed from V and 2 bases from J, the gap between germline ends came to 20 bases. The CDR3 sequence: CASTSWGQGRNYGYTF. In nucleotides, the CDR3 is TGTGCCAGCACCTCTTGGGGGCAGGGAAGGAACTATGGCTACACCTTC.

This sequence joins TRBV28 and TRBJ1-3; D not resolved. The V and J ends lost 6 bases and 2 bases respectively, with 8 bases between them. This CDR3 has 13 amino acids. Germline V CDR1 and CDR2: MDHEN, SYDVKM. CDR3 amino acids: CASRRQAGNTIYF. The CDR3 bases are TGTGCCAGCAGACGCCAGGCTGGAAACACCATATATTTT.

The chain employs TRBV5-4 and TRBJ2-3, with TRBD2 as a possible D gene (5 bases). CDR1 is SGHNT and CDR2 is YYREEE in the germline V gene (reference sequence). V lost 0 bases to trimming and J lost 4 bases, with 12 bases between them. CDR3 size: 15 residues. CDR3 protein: CASSLGAHGADTQYF. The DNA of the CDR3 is TGTGCCAGCAGCTTGGGGGCGCACGGGGCAGATACGCAGTATTTT. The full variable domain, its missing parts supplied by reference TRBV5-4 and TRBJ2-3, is ETGVTQSPTHLIKTRGQQVTLRCSSQSGHNTVSWYQQALGQGPQFIFQYYREEENGRGNFPPRFSGLQFPNYSSELNVNALELDDSALYLCASSLGAHGADTQYFGPGTRLTVL.

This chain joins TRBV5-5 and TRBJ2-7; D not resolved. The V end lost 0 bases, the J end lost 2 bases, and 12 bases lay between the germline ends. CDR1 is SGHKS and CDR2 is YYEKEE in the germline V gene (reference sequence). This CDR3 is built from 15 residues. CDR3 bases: TGTGCCAGCAGCTTGGCACACCGGGTGGCCTACGAGCAGTACTTC. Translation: CASSLAHRVAYEQYF. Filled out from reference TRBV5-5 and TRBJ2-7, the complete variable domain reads DAGVTQSPTHLIKTRGQQVTLRCSPISGHKSVSWYQQVLGQGPQFIFQYYEKEERGRGNFPDRFSARQFPNYSSELNVNALLLGDSALYLCASSLAHRVAYEQYFGPGTRLTVT.

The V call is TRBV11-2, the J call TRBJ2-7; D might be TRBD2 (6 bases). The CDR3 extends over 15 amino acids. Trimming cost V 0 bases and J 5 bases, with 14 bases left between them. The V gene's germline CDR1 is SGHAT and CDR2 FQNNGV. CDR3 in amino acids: CASSLEPSVTHEQYF. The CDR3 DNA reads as TGTGCCAGCAGCTTAGAGCCTAGCGTAACCCACGAGCAGTACTTC.